This T cell receptor beta chain was observed in a study of blood T cell repertoires in COVID-19. On the study more broadly: The origin of the acute and convalescent COVID-19 samples was the United States, Italy and Spain. PBMCs, B-cell-depleted T cells, or T cells provided the cDNA or gDNA that made up the material.

The ends were cut back, 7 bases at V and 4 bases at J, with 11 bases in the middle. This CDR3 contains 13 residues. The germline gives CDR1 SEHNR, CDR2 FQNEAQ (reference sequence). Per the original methods: Reference gene primers were amplified, and this amplification served to estimate nucleated cell counts. Some clones are missing from TCRdb's copy, which holds only in-frame ones; the method was immunoSEQ multiplex PCR. That table is the source of V, J and clone size, and D and trimming were worked out from the DNA. The table lists fewer than 400,000 clones, about 83% of them singletons. The sample was peripheral blood. The clonotype comes from a man aged 30 to 45 with active or convalescent COVID-19. This chain links TRBV7-9 with TRBJ2-1; D might be TRBD1 (5 bases). The CDR3 loop reads CASNPRVYNEQFF. CDR3 DNA: TGTGCCAGCAATCCCAGGGTTTACAATGAGCAGTTCTTC.